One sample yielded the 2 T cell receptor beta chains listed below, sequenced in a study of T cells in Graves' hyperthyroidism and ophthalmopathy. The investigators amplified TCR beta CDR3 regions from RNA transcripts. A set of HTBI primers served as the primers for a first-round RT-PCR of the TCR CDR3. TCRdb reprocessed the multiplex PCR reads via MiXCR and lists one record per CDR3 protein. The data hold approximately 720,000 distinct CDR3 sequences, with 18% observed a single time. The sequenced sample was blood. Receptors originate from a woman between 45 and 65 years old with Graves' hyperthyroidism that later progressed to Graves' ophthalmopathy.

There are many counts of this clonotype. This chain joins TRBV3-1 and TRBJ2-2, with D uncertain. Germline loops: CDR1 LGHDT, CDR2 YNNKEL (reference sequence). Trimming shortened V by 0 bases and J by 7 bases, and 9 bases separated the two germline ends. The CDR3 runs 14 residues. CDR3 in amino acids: CASSQDSMGGELFF. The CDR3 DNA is TGTGCCAGCAGCCAAGACAGTATGGGCGGGGAGCTGTTTTTT.

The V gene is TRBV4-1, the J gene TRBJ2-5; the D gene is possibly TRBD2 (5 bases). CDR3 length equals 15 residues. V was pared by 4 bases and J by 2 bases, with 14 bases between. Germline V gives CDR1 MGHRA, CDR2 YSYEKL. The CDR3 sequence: CASSPYKRDQETQYF. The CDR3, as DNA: TGCGCCAGCAGCCCATACAAGAGGGATCAAGAGACCCAGTACTTC.